These 27 T cell receptor beta chains share one sample of origin, sequenced in a study of cytomegalovirus exposure and HLA in healthy donors. In the PCR, 60 Vbeta and 13 Jbeta primers were used. The protocol was immunoSEQ multiplex PCR, while the TCRdb copy is restricted to in-frame clones and leaves out a portion. The table has approximately 140,000 clones, about 76% seen once. The sequencing input was PBMCs. The source of these receptors is a human donor in good health.

This rearrangement joins TRBV19 to TRBJ1-1; D may be TRBD1 (5 bases). Germline-derived CDR1 and CDR2 are LNHDA and SQIVND (reference sequence). The CDR3 extends over 15 amino acids. Trimming pared 1 base from V and 0 bases from J, leaving 9 bases between. This chain's CDR3 is CASSIVNRLNTEAFF. CDR3 DNA: TGTGCCAGTAGTATAGTCAACAGGCTGAACACTGAAGCTTTCTTT.

J is TRBJ1-1 and V is TRBV30; D possibly corresponds to TRBD1 (6 bases). CDR1 is GTSNPN and CDR2 is SVGIG in the germline V gene (reference sequence). The V end lost 1 base, the J end lost 0 bases, and 15 bases lay between the germline ends. The CDR3 totals 16 residues. CDR3 residues: CAWSGLTGEMNTEAFF. Written as DNA, the CDR3 is TGTGCCTGGAGTGGATTGACAGGCGAAATGAACACTGAAGCTTTCTTT.

The chain joins TRBV7-9 to TRBJ1-2, with D hard to call. CDR1 and CDR2 (germline): SEHNR, FQNEAQ (reference sequence). Trimming left V 5 bases short and J 4 bases short, with 11 bases between. This CDR3 has 13 amino acids. CDR3 region: CASSPGALYGYTF. Here the CDR3 DNA reads TGTGCCAGCAGCCCGGGTGCTCTCTATGGCTACACCTTC.

This clone appeared once. The genes are TRBV19 and TRBJ2-4; 8 nucleotides align to TRBD1. The CDR3 has 15 amino acids. Germline values: CDR1 LNHDA, CDR2 SQIVND (reference sequence). Trimming took 6 bases from V and 4 from J; bases not matched to a gene: 8. CDR3 sequence: CASRDPGGVKNIQYF. In DNA, the CDR3 is TGTGCCAGTAGGGATCCAGGGGGCGTTAAAAACATTCAGTACTTC.

CDR3 sequence reads: CASSQDSGRGHGETQYF. In DNA, the CDR3 is TGCGCCAGCAGCCAAGATTCCGGCAGGGGGCACGGCGAGACCCAGTACTTC. The chain has TRBV4-1 and TRBJ2-5; the match to TRBD1 covers 8 bases. The germline CDR1 and CDR2 sequences are MGHRA and YSYEKL. The length of the CDR3 is 17 residues. Trimming took 0 bases from V and 5 from J; bases not matched to a gene: 11.

Comments on this clone: Sequence at one end of the junction differs from germline and may be a read error. The chain recombines TRBV7-9 with TRBJ2-7, with a possible D match to TRBD1 (6 bases). The CDR3 extends over 14 amino acids. Germline V gene lookup returns CDR1 SEHNR and CDR2 FQNEAQ (reference sequence). The CDR3 nucleotides read TGTTCCAGCAGCTTAGGACAGAGAGGCTACGAGCAGTACTTC. Translation: CSSSLGQRGYEQYF.

This clone was seen a handful of times. The chain links TRBV10-3 to TRBJ2-2, with D perhaps matching TRBD2 (7 bases). Germline lookup yields CDR1 ENHRY and CDR2 SYGVKD. V lost 0 bases to trimming and J lost 0 bases, with 11 bases between them. The CDR3 is 17 amino acids. The CDR3 region is CAISESGGTTNTGELFF. The CDR3 region has the DNA TGTGCCATCAGTGAGTCGGGGGGGACAACGAACACCGGGGAGCTGTTTTTT.

The rearrangement uses TRBV7-9 and TRBJ2-1; 7 nucleotides align to TRBD2. This CDR3 spans 16 amino acids. Per germline, CDR1 SEHNR and CDR2 FQNEAQ (reference sequence). The V and J ends lost 5 bases and 3 bases, in that order; junction bases with no gene match: 10. The chain's CDR3 is CASSPPGGGDYNEQFF. In DNA form, the CDR3 reads TGTGCCAGCAGCCCTCCTGGGGGAGGGGACTACAATGAGCAGTTCTTC.

CDR3 sequence: CASSMTPYEQYF. The CDR3 DNA reads as TGTGCCAGTAGTATGACTCCTTACGAGCAGTACTTC. The J gene is TRBJ2-7, the V gene TRBV19; D not certain. CDR3 length equals 12 residues. Germline assignment: CDR1 LNHDA and CDR2 SQIVND (reference sequence). V lost 3 bases, J lost 4 bases, and 7 bases lay in between.

The V gene is TRBV7-6, the J gene TRBJ1-5, with a possible D match to TRBD1 (5 bases). The CDR3 spans 15 residues. The germline V gene encodes CDR1 SGHVS and CDR2 FNYEAQ. V lost 4 bases and J lost 4, with 14 bases in between. Here the CDR3 DNA reads TGTGCCAGCAGCTCAGTAACAGGACGTAATCAGCCCCAGCATTTT. It is translated as CASSSVTGRNQPQHF.

V gene TRBV6-5 combines with J gene TRBJ1-2, with 9 positions matching TRBD1. The CDR3 is 13 residues long. CDR1 MNHEY and CDR2 SVGAGI come from the germline V gene. V was clipped by 11 bases and J by 3 bases; unmatched bases: 7. In nucleotides, the CDR3 is TGTGCCGTTCACCGGGACAGGGACTATGGCTACACCTTC. Its protein is CAVHRDRDYGYTF.

The chain links TRBV9 to TRBJ2-1; tentatively, D is TRBD2 (6 bases). Germline V gene data show CDR1 as SGDLS and CDR2 as YYNGEE. This CDR3 is built from 15 residues. Trimming stripped 3 bases from V and 5 bases from J, with 15 bases between. The CDR3 sequence: CASSERGIRDNEQFF. As DNA, the CDR3 is TGTGCCAGCAGCGAACGCGGGATCAGAGACAATGAGCAGTTCTTC. Using reference TRBV9 and TRBJ2-1 for the parts outside the CDR3, the full variable domain is DSGVTQTPKHLITATGQRVTLRCSPRSGDLSVYWYQQSLDQGLQFLIQYYNGEERAKGNILERFSAQQFPDLHSELNLSSLELGDSALYFCASSERGIRDNEQFFGPGTRLTVL.

The chain links TRBV6-1 to TRBJ2-1, with TRBD2 matching 12 bases. Germline values: CDR1 MNHNS, CDR2 SASEGT. Trimming took 0 bases from V and 12 from J; bases not matched to a gene: 6. This CDR3 has 15 residues. CDR3 sequence (DNA): TGTGCCAGCAGTGAAGCTGCTAGCGGGAGGGCCAGGCAGTTCTTC. Protein product: CASSEAASGRARQFF.

This chain's CDR3 is CASPYRGYNSPLHF. In nucleotides, the CDR3 is TGTGCCAGCCCTTATCGGGGTTATAATTCACCCCTCCACTTT. The genes are TRBV6-5 and TRBJ1-6; D gene uncertain. Germline V lookup: CDR1 MNHEY, CDR2 SVGAGI. V dropped 8 bases and J dropped 4 bases, with 12 bases sitting between them. The CDR3 is 14 amino acids.

This clone appeared a few times. The chain carries TRBV7-6 and TRBJ1-1; D is unresolved. V lost 2 bases, J lost 1 base, and 5 bases lay in between. Germline CDR1 SGHVS, CDR2 FNYEAQ. This CDR3 region has 13 residues. For the CDR3, the DNA is TGTGCCAGCAGCTTATCAGGGAACACTGAAGCTTTCTTT. It encodes CASSLSGNTEAFF.

The V gene is TRBV7-9, the J gene TRBJ2-7, with D maybe TRBD1 (6 bases). V was cut by 2 bases and J by 7 bases, with 15 bases left in between. Germline V gene lookup returns CDR1 SEHNR and CDR2 FQNEAQ (reference sequence). The CDR3 sequence is 14 residues long. DNA of the CDR3: TGTGCCAGCAGCTTACTGGACAGTGCTGGGGAGCAGTACTTC. Translating it yields CASSLLDSAGEQYF.

This clone was counted a single time. This rearrangement joins TRBV7-9 to TRBJ2-7, with a weak D call TRBD2 (7 bases). The CDR3 length is 14 residues. V shed 8 bases and J shed 0 bases, with 14 bases lying between them. In germline, CDR1 is SEHNR, CDR2 FQNEAQ (reference sequence). The chain's CDR3 is CASGGGAGSYEQYF. As DNA, the CDR3 is TGTGCCAGCGGAGGGGGGGCGGGCTCCTACGAGCAGTACTTC.

The rearrangement joins TRBV30 to TRBJ2-6; 7 bases line up with TRBD1. The ends lost 8 bases at V and 4 bases at J; junction bases unmatched: 5. The CDR3 sequence is 13 residues long. Germline-derived CDR1 and CDR2 are GTSNPN and SVGIG (reference sequence). CDR3 DNA sequence: TGTGCCGGCGACAGGGAGGGGGCCAACGTCCTGACTTTC. It specifies CAGDREGANVLTF.

The chain couples TRBV15 to TRBJ2-5; D is undetermined. The CDR3 consists of 15 residues. The V gene's germline CDR1 is LNHNV and CDR2 YYDKDF (reference sequence). Trimming took 4 bases from V and 1 from J, leaving 13 bases between them. The CDR3 spells CATSIAVSIQETQYF. The CDR3 nucleotides are TGTGCCACCAGCATAGCAGTCAGCATCCAAGAGACCCAGTACTTC. The whole variable domain, filled in from reference TRBV15 and TRBJ2-5, reads DAMVIQNPRYQVTQFGKPVTLSCSQTLNHNVMYWYQQKSSQAPKLLFHYYDKDFNNEADTPDNFQSRRPNTSFCFLDIRSPGLGDTAMYLCATSIAVSIQETQYFGPGTRLLVL.

This clone occurred a few times. V usage is TRBV6-5 and J usage is TRBJ1-4; D unclear. V lost 8 bases and J 8 bases, leaving 6 bases between the germline ends. The CDR3 consists of 10 residues. CDR1 and CDR2 from the germline V gene are MNHEY and SVGAGI. The CDR3 loop is CASRREKLFF. The CDR3 nucleotides are TGTGCCAGCCGGAGGGAAAAACTGTTTTTT.

The J gene is TRBJ2-1, the V gene TRBV6-1, with 8 positions matching TRBD2. V dropped 3 bases and J dropped 3; count of bases not matched to a gene: 4. The CDR3 has 15 amino acids. Germline V gene sequence: CDR1 MNHNS, CDR2 SASEGT. The CDR3 coding sequence is TGTGCCAGCAGTGAGACGGGGGGGCTCTACAATGAGCAGTTCTTC. This translates into CASSETGGLYNEQFF.

The V gene is TRBV19, the J gene TRBJ1-5, with D uncertain. Trimming took off 4 bases at V and 7 bases at J, with 14 bases between the two ends. Germline lookup yields CDR1 LNHDA and CDR2 SQIVND (reference sequence). The CDR3 is 14 amino acids. CDR3 DNA sequence: TGTGCCAGTAGTACCACACACGGGGAGCAGCCCCAGCATTTT. Amino acid sequence: CASSTTHGEQPQHF.

This clone was detected a few times. The gene calls are TRBV10-3 and TRBJ1-3; 10 nucleotides agree with TRBD1. Germline lookup yields CDR1 ENHRY and CDR2 SYGVKD. CDR3 length: 16 residues. Trimming at V came to 7 bases and at J to 0 bases, leaving 6 bases not matched to a gene. As DNA, the CDR3 is TGTGCCATCACGGGGACAGGGGACCACTCTGGAAACACCATATATTTT. This translates into CAITGTGDHSGNTIYF.

The chain recombines TRBV29-1 with TRBJ1-1, with D perhaps TRBD1 (5 bases). Germline V lookup: CDR1 SQVTM, CDR2 ANQGSEA. The CDR3 is 13 residues long. V shed 6 bases and J shed 3 bases, with 14 bases lying between them. This CDR3 is CSVVRVLDTEAFF. CDR3 DNA sequence: TGCAGCGTGGTCAGGGTTCTCGACACTGAAGCTTTCTTT.

The chain links TRBV5-1 to TRBJ2-5, with D uncertain. With 1 base removed from V and 3 bases from J, the gap between germline ends came to 7 bases. The length of the CDR3 is 13 residues. Germline V gene data show CDR1 as SGHRS and CDR2 as YFSETQ. The CDR3 reads CASSLPSKETQYF. The DNA of the CDR3 is TGCGCCAGCAGCTTGCCCTCTAAAGAGACCCAGTACTTC.

In DNA form, the CDR3 reads TGTGCCAGCAGTGCACTCCCAGGGGGCGCGGAAGATACGCAGTATTTT. Translation gives CASSALPGGAEDTQYF. The chain combines TRBV6-1 with TRBJ2-3; TRBD1 matches at 8 bases. Per the germline V gene, CDR1 is MNHNS and CDR2 is SASEGT. The length of the CDR3 is 16 residues. Trimming at V came to 4 bases and at J to 5 bases, leaving 11 bases not matched to a gene.

This clone has just a few counts. The chain employs TRBV5-1 and TRBJ1-1, with a tentative D call TRBD1 (6 bases). CDR1 is SGHRS, CDR2 YFSETQ, per germline. Trimming shortened V by 4 bases and J by 1 base, and 11 bases separated the two germline ends. The CDR3 extends over 14 amino acids. The CDR3 DNA reads TGCGCCAGCAGCAAAGGACAGCCGAACACTGAAGCTTTCTTT. It encodes CASSKGQPNTEAFF.